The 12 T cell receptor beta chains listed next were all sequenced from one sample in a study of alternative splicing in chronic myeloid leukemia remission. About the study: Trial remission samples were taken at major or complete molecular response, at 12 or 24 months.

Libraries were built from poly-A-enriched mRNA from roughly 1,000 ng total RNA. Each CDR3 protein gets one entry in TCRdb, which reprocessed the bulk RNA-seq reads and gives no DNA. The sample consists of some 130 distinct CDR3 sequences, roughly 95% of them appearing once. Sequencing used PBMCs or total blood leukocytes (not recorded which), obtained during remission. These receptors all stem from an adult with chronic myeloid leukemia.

The chain's CDR3 is CSASQRGGTDTQYF. The chain uses TRBV20-1 and TRBJ2-3; TCRdb names TRBD2, which stays unverified in the absence of DNA. The CDR3 covers 14 residues. CDR1 and CDR2 (germline): DFQATT, SNEGSKA (reference sequence).

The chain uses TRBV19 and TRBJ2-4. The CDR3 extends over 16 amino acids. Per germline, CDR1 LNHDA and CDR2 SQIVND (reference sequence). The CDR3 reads CASRPTRLIDKNIQYF.

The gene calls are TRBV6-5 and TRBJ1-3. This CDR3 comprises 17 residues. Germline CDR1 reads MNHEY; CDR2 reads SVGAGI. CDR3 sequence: CASSYSSRYTSGNTIYF.

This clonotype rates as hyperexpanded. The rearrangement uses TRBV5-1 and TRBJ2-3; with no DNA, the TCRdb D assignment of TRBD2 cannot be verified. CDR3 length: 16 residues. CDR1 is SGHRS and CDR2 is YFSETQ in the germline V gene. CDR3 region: CASSLGDIALADTQYF.

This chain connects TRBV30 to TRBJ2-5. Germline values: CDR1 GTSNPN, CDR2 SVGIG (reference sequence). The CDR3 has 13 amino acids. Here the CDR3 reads CAWSVSAQETQYF.

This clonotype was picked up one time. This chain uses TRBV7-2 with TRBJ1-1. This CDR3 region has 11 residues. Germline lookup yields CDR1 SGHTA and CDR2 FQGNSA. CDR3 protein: CASRFDTEAFF.

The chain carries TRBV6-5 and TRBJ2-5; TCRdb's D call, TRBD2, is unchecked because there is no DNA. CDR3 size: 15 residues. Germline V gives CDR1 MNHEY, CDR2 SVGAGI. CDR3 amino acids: CASSLRGGGEETQYF.

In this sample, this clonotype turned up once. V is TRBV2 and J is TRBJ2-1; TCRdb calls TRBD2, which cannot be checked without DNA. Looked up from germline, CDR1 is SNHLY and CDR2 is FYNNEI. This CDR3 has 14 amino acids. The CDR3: CASSGSGGNNEQFF.

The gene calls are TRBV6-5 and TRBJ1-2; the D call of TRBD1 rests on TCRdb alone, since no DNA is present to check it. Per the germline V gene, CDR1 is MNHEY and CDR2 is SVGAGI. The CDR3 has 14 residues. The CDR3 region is CASTLGTGGYGYTF.

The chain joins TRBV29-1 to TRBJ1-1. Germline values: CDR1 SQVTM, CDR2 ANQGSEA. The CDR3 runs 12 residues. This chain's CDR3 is CSARDLNTEAFF.

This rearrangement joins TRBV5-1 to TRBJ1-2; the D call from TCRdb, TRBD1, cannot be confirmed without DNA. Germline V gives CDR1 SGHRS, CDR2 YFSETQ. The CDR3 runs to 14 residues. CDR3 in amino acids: CASSTALQGYGYTF.

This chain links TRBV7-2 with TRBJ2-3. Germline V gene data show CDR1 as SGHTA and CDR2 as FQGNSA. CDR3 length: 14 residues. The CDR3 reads CASSSGLRTDTQYF.